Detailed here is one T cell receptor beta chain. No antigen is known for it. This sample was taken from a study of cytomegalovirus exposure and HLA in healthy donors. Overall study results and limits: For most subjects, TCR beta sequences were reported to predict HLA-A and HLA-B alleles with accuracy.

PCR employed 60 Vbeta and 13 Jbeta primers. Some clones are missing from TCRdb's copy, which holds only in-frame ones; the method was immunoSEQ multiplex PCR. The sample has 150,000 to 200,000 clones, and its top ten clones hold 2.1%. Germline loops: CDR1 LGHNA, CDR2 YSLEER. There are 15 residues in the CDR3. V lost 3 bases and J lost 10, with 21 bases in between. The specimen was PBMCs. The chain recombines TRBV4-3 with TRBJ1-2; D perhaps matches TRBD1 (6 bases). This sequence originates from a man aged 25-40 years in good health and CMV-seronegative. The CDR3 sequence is CASSQDAGAPVDYTF. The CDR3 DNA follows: TGCGCCAGCAGCCAGGACGCGGGGGCCCCGGTGGACTACACCTTC.